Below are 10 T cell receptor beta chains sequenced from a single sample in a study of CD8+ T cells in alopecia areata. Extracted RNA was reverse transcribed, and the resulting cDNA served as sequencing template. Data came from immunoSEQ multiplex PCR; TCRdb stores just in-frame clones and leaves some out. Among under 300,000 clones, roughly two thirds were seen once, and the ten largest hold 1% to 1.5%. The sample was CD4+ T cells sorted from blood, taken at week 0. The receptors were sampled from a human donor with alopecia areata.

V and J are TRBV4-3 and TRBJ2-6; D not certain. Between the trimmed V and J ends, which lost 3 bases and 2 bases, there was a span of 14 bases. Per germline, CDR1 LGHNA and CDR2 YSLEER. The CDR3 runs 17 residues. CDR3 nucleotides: TGCGCCAGCAGCCACCAAAGCAAGGGAACTGGGGCCAACGTCCTGACTTTC. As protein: CASSHQSKGTGANVLTF.

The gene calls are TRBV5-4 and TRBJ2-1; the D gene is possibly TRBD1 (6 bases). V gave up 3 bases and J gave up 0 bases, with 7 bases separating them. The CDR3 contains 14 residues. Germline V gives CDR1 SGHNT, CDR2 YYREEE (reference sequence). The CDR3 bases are TGTGCCAGCAGCTACAGGGACTCCTACAATGAGCAGTTCTTC. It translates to CASSYRDSYNEQFF.

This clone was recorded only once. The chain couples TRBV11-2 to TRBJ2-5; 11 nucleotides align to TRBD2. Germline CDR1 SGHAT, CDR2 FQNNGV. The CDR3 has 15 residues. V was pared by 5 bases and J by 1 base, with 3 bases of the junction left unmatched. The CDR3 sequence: CASSTTSGGQETQYF. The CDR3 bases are TGTGCCAGCAGCACCACTAGCGGGGGCCAAGAGACCCAGTACTTC.

The CDR3 bases are TGTGCCAGCAGGGATGCAGGACAACTGTTTTTT. It codes for CASRDAGQLFF. The chain has TRBV6-5 and TRBJ1-4, with unresolved D. Germline CDR1 and CDR2: MNHEY and SVGAGI. The CDR3 is 11 residues long. Trimming stripped 6 bases from V and 12 bases from J, with 11 bases between.

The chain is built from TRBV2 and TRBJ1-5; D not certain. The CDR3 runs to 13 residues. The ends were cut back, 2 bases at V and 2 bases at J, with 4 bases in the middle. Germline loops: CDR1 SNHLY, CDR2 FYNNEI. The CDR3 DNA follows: TGTGCCAGCAGTGAAACAGGCAATCAGCCCCAGCATTTT. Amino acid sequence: CASSETGNQPQHF. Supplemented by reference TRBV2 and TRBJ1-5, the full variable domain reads EPEVTQTPSHQVTQMGQEVILRCVPISNHLYFYWYRQILGQKVEFLVSFYNNEISEKSEIFDDQFSVERPDGSNFTLKIRSTKLEDSAMYFCASSETGNQPQHFGDGTRLSIL.

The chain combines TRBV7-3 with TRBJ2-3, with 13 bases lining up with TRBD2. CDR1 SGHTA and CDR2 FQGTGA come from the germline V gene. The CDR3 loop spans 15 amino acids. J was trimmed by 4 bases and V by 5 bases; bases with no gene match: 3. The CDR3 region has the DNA TGTGCCAGCAGCCCACTAGCGGGGGGGCCAGATACGCAGTATTTT. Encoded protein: CASSPLAGGPDTQYF.

The DNA for the CDR3 is TGCAGCGCCCTACAGTCAGGGGGGTACACCGGGGAGCTGTTTTTT. This translates into CSALQSGGYTGELFF. The chain recombines TRBV29-1 with TRBJ2-2; D is perhaps TRBD1 (7 bases). CDR3 size: 15 residues. Germline values: CDR1 SQVTM, CDR2 ANQGSEA. Trimming took 7 bases from V and 3 from J, leaving 18 bases between them.

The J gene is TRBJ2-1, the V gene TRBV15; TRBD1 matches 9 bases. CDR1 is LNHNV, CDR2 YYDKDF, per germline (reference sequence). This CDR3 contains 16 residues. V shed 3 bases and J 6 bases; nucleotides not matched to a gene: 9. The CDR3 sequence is CATSRGGAGQGNEQFF. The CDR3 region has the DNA TGTGCCACCAGCAGGGGAGGGGCGGGACAGGGCAATGAGCAGTTCTTC.

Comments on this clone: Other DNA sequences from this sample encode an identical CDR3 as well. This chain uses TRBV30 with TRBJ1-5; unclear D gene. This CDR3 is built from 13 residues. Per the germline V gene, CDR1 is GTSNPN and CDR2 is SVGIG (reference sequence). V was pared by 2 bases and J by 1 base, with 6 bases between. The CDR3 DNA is TGTGCCTGGAGTCGGTCAAGCAATCAGCCCCAGCATTTT. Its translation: CAWSRSSNQPQHF.

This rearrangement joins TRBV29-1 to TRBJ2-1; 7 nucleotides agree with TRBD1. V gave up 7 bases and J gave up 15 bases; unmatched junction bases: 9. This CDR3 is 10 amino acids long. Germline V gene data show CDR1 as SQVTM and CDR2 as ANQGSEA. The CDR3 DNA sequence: TGCAGCGCCGGGGACAGCCTGCCGTTCTTC. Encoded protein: CSAGDSLPFF.